This T cell receptor beta chain originates from a study of a mutant IDH1 vaccine in newly diagnosed glioma. In the study overall: The earlier regimen, radiotherapy, temozolomide, or both, was most often both.

The germline V gene has CDR1 MDHEN and CDR2 SYDVKM. CDR3 length equals 17 residues. Between the trimmed V and J ends, which lost 5 bases and 1 base, there was a span of 18 bases. This sample's time point: week 11, during vaccination. Alongside topical imiquimod, each dose of vaccine comprised 300 ug of mutant IDH1 20-mer peptide. The data were produced by immunoSEQ multiplex PCR, yet TCRdb's version contains in-frame clones alone and is incomplete. This sample has roughly 120,000 clones; 80% occur once, and the top ten carry 5.5%. On this clone: Its antigen is not identified.

The source of this sequence is a man aged 40-50 years with glioma. Sequences were derived from PBMCs, sampled from a glioma patient whose treatment included an IDH1 peptide vaccine. This chain uses TRBV28 with TRBJ1-5; D unclear. The CDR3 here is CASSQLVQVLSNQPQHF. In DNA form, the CDR3 reads TGTGCCAGCAGTCAACTCGTCCAGGTACTGAGCAATCAGCCCCAGCATTTT.